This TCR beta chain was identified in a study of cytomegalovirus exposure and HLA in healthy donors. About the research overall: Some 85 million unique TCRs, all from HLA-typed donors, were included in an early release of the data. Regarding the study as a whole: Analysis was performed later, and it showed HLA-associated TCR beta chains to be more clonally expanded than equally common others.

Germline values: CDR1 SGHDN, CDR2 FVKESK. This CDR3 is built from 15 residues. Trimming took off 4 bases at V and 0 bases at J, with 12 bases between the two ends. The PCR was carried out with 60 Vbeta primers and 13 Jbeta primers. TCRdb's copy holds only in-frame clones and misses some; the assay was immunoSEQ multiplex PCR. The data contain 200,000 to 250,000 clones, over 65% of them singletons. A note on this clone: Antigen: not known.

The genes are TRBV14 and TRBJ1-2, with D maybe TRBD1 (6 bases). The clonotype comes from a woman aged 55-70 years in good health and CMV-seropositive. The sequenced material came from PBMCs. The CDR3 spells CASSLVDRPNYGYTF. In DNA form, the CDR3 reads TGTGCCAGCAGCCTGGTCGACAGGCCTAACTATGGCTACACCTTC.